A single sample is the source of the 20 T cell receptor beta chains below, sequenced in a study of T cells in Graves' hyperthyroidism and ophthalmopathy. There were TCR beta CDR3 regions amplified from RNA transcripts. Researchers ran a first-round RT-PCR on the TCR CDR3 using the HTBI primer set. TCRdb reanalysed the multiplex PCR reads using MiXCR and keeps one entry per CDR3 protein. This sample has roughly 700,000 distinct CDR3 sequences, with 14% found just once. Sequencing was done on a sample of blood. The source of these receptors is a woman younger than 35 with Graves' hyperthyroidism.

This clonotype was found many times. The chain is built from TRBV13 and TRBJ2-1; D may be TRBD1 or TRBD2 (5 bases each). The CDR3 has 13 residues. Germline assignment: CDR1 PRHDT and CDR2 FYEKMQ (reference sequence). Trimming took off 4 bases at V and 5 bases at J, with 9 bases between the two ends. Here the CDR3 reads CASSSRDHNEQFF. The CDR3, as DNA: TGTGCCAGCAGCTCCCGGGACCACAATGAGCAGTTCTTC.

V usage is TRBV6-2 or TRBV6-3 and J usage is TRBJ1-3; 7 bases map to TRBD1. From germline, CDR1 is MNHEY and CDR2 SVGEGT. The CDR3 has 16 residues. With 0 bases clipped from V and 0 bases from J, the junction kept 2 bases outside the gene matches. Here the CDR3 DNA reads TGTGCCAGCAGTTACTCGAGGGACAGCTCTGGAAACACCATATATTTT. Its translation is CASSYSRDSSGNTIYF.

Ten or more counts support this clonotype. V usage is TRBV6-2 or TRBV6-3 and J usage is TRBJ2-2; no clear D. V lost 8 bases to trimming and J lost 5 bases, with 15 bases between them. CDR1 and CDR2 (germline): MNHEY, SVGEGT. The CDR3 contains 14 residues. This CDR3 is CASLEGVRTGELFF. The CDR3 DNA reads as TGTGCCAGCCTGGAAGGTGTCCGGACCGGGGAGCTGTTTTTT.

The gene calls are TRBV4-1 and TRBJ2-1; D remains unclear. Between the trimmed V and J ends, which lost 4 bases and 9 bases, there was a span of 10 bases. The CDR3 totals 12 residues. Germline V gene sequence: CDR1 MGHRA, CDR2 YSYEKL. The DNA of the CDR3 is TGCGCCAGCAGCCGGCCATTGGGTGAGCAGTTCTTC. This gives the protein CASSRPLGEQFF.

In this sample, this clonotype turned up a few times. J is TRBJ2-1 and V is TRBV7-8; D is ambiguous. Germline assignment: CDR1 SGHVS and CDR2 FQNEAQ. Trimming left V 8 bases short and J 8 bases short, with 7 bases between. This CDR3 contains 10 residues. CDR3 loop: CASGVYEQFF. CDR3 bases: TGTGCCAGCGGTGTCTATGAGCAGTTCTTC.

The rearrangement uses TRBV4-1 and TRBJ2-7; no firm D call. This CDR3 is built from 15 residues. Germline CDR1 is MGHRA and CDR2 is YSYEKL. V was trimmed by 1 base and J by 0 bases, leaving 10 bases between them. The CDR3 loop is CASSQGPRSSYEQYF. The CDR3 nucleotides are TGCGCCAGCAGCCAAGGACCCCGAAGCTCCTACGAGCAGTACTTC.

Details on this clonotype: This sequence may be a read error, since a much larger clone differs from it by one base. The J gene is TRBJ2-1, the V gene TRBV27, with 8 positions matching TRBD1. Germline V gene lookup returns CDR1 MNHEY and CDR2 SMNVEV (reference sequence). Unmatched junction bases numbered 14, after V lost 6 bases and J lost 7 bases. CDR3 length: 16 residues. The CDR3 loop reads CASRRQGTERKNEQFF. The CDR3 DNA is TGTGCCAGCAGGAGACAGGGGACAGAGCGGAAAAATGAGCAGTTCTTC.

This clonotype has at least ten counts. The chain couples TRBV7-2 to TRBJ2-3; 9 nucleotides agree with TRBD2. V lost 1 base to trimming and J lost 4 bases; unmatched junction nucleotides: 9. The germline V gene encodes CDR1 SGHTA and CDR2 FQGNSA. The CDR3 contains 17 residues. CDR3 sequence (DNA): TGTGCCAGCAGCTTAGGGTTTCTGGCTAGCGGGGCAGATACGCAGTATTTT. Translated, it gives CASSLGFLASGADTQYF.

This clonotype was counted only a few times. V is TRBV6-1 and J is TRBJ1-1; TRBD1 might be the D (6 bases). V gave up 6 bases and J gave up 4 bases, with 15 bases separating them. This CDR3 spans 14 amino acids. Germline V lookup: CDR1 MNHNS, CDR2 SASEGT. The CDR3 spells CASSQPSGVTEAFF. CDR3 in DNA: TGTGCCAGCAGCCAACCCTCAGGGGTCACTGAAGCTTTCTTT.

This clonotype has just a few counts. The CDR3 region is CASSYPAGAQETQYF. The CDR3 DNA reads as TGTGCCAGCAGTTACCCAGCGGGAGCACAAGAGACCCAGTACTTC. The rearrangement uses TRBV6-5 and TRBJ2-5; TRBD2 agrees at 8 bases. Germline V gene sequence: CDR1 MNHEY, CDR2 SVGAGI. CDR3 length: 15 residues. With 2 bases clipped from V and 2 bases from J, the junction kept 4 bases outside the gene matches.

This clonotype was observed at least ten times. The rearrangement uses TRBV30 and TRBJ2-2; no clear D. Trimming removed 0 bases from V and 6 bases from J, with 11 bases in between. The CDR3 is 14 residues long. Germline-derived CDR1 and CDR2 are GTSNPN and SVGIG (reference sequence). CDR3 bases: TGTGCCTGGAGTGTAATGTCGGTCCCCGGGGAGCTGTTTTTT. Its protein is CAWSVMSVPGELFF.

This clonotype has ten or more counts. The chain combines TRBV29-1 with TRBJ1-2; D unclear. Trimming took 6 bases from V and 4 from J, leaving 12 bases between them. This CDR3 spans 12 amino acids. Germline assignment: CDR1 SQVTM and CDR2 ANQGSEA. CDR3 nucleotide sequence: TGCAGCGTGGGAGCCTCCAGCTATGGCTACACCTTC. Translating it yields CSVGASSYGYTF.

There are many counts of this clonotype. The V call is TRBV30, the J call TRBJ1-5; D call uncertain. The CDR3 covers 16 residues. Trimming left V 0 bases short and J 4 bases short, with 16 bases between. Germline V CDR1 and CDR2: GTSNPN, SVGIG (reference sequence). CDR3 coding DNA: TGTGCCTGGAGTGTATCGGGGAGGTTTAGGAATCAGCCCCAGCATTTT. Its protein is CAWSVSGRFRNQPQHF.

J is TRBJ2-7 and V is TRBV18, with D perhaps matching TRBD1 (6 bases). The length of the CDR3 is 15 residues. Germline lookup yields CDR1 KGHSH and CDR2 LQKENI. V lost 3 bases and J lost 5, with 17 bases in between. CDR3 region: CASSPGTGSRNEQYF. The CDR3 DNA follows: TGTGCCAGCTCACCTGGAACAGGGAGTCGGAACGAGCAGTACTTC.

This clonotype has ten or more counts. CDR3 in amino acids: CASSLFLATDYEQYF. CDR3 in DNA: TGTGCCAGCAGTTTATTCCTAGCTACGGACTACGAGCAGTACTTC. V usage is TRBV12-3 or TRBV12-4 and J usage is TRBJ2-7, with a possible D match to TRBD2 (5 bases). V lost 2 bases and J lost 3, with 14 bases in between. The CDR3 is 15 amino acids.

This clonotype was detected a few times. The genes are TRBV7-2 and TRBJ2-2; TRBD1 aligns across 8 bases. The trim removed 4 bases at V and 5 bases at J, leaving 6 bases unmatched. The V gene's germline CDR1 is SGHTA and CDR2 FQGNSA. This CDR3 comprises 15 residues. The CDR3 bases are TGTGCCAGCAGCTCCCAGGGGGCGCTTACCGGGGAGCTGTTTTTT. Amino acids: CASSSQGALTGELFF. Variable domain in full (rest from reference TRBV7-2 and TRBJ2-2): GAGVSQSPSNKVTEKGKDVELRCDPISGHTALYWYRQSLGQGLEFLIYFQGNSAPDKSGLPSDRFSAERTGGSVSTLTIQRTQQEDSAVYLCASSSQGALTGELFFGEGSRLTVL.

This clonotype was observed many times. This chain joins TRBV13 and TRBJ2-1, with 8 bases fitting TRBD2. V gave up 7 bases and J gave up 4 bases; unmatched junction bases: 15. CDR3 size: 17 residues. Germline V gene data show CDR1 as PRHDT and CDR2 as FYEKMQ (reference sequence). The CDR3 loop is CASTYGSTSALYNEQFF. DNA for the CDR3: TGTGCCAGCACCTACGGGTCGACTAGCGCCCTTTACAATGAGCAGTTCTTC.

The rearrangement links TRBV20-1 to TRBJ1-2, with D unresolved. Trimming took 5 bases from V and 2 from J, leaving 12 bases between them. The CDR3 is 13 amino acids. CDR1 and CDR2 from the germline V gene are DFQATT and SNEGSKA (reference sequence). CDR3 region: CSAYIPPNYGYTF. In nucleotides, the CDR3 is TGCAGTGCTTACATACCCCCCAACTATGGCTACACCTTC.

The sample holds a few counts of this clonotype. For the CDR3, the DNA is TGTGCCAGCAGTTTAAGAGCCCCGGGAGTAGGGACTAATGAGCAGTTCTTC. It translates to CASSLRAPGVGTNEQFF. The chain joins TRBV27 to TRBJ2-1, with a weak D call TRBD2 (6 bases). There are 17 residues in the CDR3. V lost 2 bases and J 7 bases, leaving 21 bases between the germline ends. CDR1 is MNHEY and CDR2 is SMNVEV in the germline V gene (reference sequence).

This clonotype came up many times. CDR3 sequence (DNA): TGCAGTGCTAGAGAGGAATCCCCTCGCATTGCCACTGAAGCTTTCTTT. Protein sequence: CSAREESPRIATEAFF. The gene calls are TRBV20-1 and TRBJ1-1, with D unclear. This CDR3 spans 16 amino acids. The germline V gene encodes CDR1 DFQATT and CDR2 SNEGSKA (reference sequence). V was cut by 0 bases and J by 4 bases, with 18 bases left in between.